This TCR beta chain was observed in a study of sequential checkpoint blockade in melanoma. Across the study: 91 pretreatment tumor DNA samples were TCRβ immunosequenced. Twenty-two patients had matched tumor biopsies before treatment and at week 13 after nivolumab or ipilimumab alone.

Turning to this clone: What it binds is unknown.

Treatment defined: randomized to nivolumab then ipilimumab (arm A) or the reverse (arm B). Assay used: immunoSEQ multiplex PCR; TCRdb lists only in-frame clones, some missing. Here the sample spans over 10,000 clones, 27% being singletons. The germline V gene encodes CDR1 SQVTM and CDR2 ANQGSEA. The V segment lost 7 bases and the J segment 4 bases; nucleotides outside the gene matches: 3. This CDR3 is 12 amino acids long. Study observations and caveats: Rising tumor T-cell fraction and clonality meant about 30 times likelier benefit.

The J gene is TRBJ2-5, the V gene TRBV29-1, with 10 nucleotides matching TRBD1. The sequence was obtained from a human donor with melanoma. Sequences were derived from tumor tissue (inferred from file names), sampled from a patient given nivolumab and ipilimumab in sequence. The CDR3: CSADRGRETQYF. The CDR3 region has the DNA TGCAGCGCGGACAGGGGGAGAGAGACCCAGTACTTC.